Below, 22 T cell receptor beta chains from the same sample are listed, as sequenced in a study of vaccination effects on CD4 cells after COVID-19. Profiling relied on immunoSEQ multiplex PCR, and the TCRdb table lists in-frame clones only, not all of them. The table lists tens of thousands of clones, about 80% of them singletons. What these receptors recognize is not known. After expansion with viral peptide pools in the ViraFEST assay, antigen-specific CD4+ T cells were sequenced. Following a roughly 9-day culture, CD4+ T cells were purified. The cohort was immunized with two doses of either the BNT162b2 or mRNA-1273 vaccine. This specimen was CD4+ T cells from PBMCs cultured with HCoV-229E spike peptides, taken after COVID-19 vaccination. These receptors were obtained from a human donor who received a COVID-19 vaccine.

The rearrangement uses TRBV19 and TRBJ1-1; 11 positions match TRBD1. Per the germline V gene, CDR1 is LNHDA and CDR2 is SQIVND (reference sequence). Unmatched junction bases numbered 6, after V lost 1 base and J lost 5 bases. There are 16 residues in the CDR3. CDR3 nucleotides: TGTGCCAGTAGTATAGTACGGGACAGGGGGAGGACTGAAGCTTTCTTT. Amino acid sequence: CASSIVRDRGRTEAFF.

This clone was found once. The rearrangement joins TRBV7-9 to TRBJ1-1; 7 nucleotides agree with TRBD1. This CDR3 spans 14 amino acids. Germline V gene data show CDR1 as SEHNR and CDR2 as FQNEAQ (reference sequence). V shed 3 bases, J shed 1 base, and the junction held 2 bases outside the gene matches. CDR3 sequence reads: CASSLRQGNTEAFF. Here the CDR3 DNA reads TGTGCCAGCAGCTTGCGACAGGGGAACACTGAAGCTTTCTTT.

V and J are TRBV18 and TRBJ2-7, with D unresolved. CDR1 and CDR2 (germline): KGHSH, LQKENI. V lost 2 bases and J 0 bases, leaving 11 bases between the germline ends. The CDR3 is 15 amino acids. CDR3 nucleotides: TGTGCCAGCTCACCAGGCAGGTCGAGCTCCTACGAGCAGTACGTC. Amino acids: CASSPGRSSSYEQYV.

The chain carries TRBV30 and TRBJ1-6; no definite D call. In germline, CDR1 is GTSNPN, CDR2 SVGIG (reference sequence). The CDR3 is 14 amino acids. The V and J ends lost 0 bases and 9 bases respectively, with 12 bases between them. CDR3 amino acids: CAWSVLGGSSPLHF. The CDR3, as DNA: TGTGCCTGGAGTGTACTCGGAGGGAGTTCACCCCTCCACTTT.

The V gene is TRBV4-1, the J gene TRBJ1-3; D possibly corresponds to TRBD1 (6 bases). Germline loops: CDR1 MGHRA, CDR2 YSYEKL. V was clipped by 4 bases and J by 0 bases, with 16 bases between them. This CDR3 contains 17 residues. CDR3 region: CASSPGRGLSSGNTIYF. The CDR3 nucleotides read TGCGCCAGCAGCCCAGGGAGGGGGTTAAGCTCTGGAAACACCATATATTTT.

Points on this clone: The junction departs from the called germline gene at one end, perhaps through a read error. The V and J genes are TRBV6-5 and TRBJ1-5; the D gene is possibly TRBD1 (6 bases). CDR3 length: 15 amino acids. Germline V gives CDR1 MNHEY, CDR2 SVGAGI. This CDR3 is CASSSSGAGGQPQHF. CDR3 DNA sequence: TGTGCCAGTAGTTCTTCCGGGGCCGGGGGCCAGCCCCAGCATTTT.

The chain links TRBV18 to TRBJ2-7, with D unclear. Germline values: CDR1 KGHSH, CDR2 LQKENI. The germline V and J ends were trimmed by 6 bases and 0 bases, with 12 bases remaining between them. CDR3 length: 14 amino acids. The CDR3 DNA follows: TGTGCCAGCTCCAGTGGAAGTAGCTCCTACGAGCAGTACGTC. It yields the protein CASSSGSSSYEQYV.

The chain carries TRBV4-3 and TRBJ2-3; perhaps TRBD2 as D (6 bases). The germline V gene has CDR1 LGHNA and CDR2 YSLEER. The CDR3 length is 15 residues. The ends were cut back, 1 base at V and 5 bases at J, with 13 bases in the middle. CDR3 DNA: TGCGCCAGCAGCCAAGGGAATAGCGGAGAAGATACGCAGTATTTT. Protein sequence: CASSQGNSGEDTQYF.

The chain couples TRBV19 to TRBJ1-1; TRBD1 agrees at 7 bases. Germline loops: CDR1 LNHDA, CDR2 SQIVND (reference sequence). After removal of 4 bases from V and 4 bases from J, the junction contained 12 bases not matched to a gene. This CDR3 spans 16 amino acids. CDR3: CASSRGNHDRATEAFF. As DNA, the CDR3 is TGTGCCAGTAGTAGGGGGAACCATGACAGGGCCACTGAAGCTTTCTTT. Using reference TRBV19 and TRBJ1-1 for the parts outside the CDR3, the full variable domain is DGGITQSPKYLFRKEGQNVTLSCEQNLNHDAMYWYRQDPGQGLRLIYYSQIVNDFQKGDIAEGYSVSREKKESFPLTVTSAQKNPTAFYLCASSRGNHDRATEAFFGQGTRLTVV.

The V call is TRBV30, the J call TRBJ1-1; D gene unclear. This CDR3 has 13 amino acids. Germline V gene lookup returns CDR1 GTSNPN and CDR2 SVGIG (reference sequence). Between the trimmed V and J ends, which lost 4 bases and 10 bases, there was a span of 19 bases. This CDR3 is CAWNRAPTFGAFF. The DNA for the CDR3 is TGTGCCTGGAACCGGGCGCCAACTTTCGGAGCTTTCTTT.

Written as DNA, the CDR3 is TGTGCCAGCCAGTCCCGGGACAGTAGCAATCAGCCCCAGCATTTT. It translates to CASQSRDSSNQPQHF. The chain joins TRBV2 to TRBJ1-5; 7 bases are shared with TRBD1. This CDR3 is 15 amino acids long. The trim removed 8 bases at V and 0 bases at J, leaving 7 bases unmatched. Per the germline V gene, CDR1 is SNHLY and CDR2 is FYNNEI.

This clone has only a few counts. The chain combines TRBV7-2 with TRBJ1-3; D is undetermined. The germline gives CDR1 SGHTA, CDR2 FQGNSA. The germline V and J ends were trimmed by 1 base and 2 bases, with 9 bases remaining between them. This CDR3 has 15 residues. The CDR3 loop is CASSLGPAAGNTIYF. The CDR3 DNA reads TGTGCCAGCAGCTTAGGCCCCGCAGCTGGAAACACCATATATTTT.

The CDR3 DNA reads TGCGCCAGCAGCTCCCAGACAGGGGCTAATGAAAAACTGTTTTTT. Encoded protein: CASSSQTGANEKLFF. This sequence joins TRBV5-1 and TRBJ1-4, with 8 bases aligning to TRBD1. The junction had 4 bases not matched to a gene; V was cut back by 3 bases and J by 3 bases. This CDR3 has 15 amino acids. Germline-derived CDR1 and CDR2 are SGHRS and YFSETQ. The variable domain in full, completed from reference TRBV5-1 and TRBJ1-4, reads KAGVTQTPRYLIKTRGQQVTLSCSPISGHRSVSWYQQTPGQGLQFLFEYFSETQRNKGNFPGRFSGRQFSNSRSEMNVSTLELGDSALYLCASSSQTGANEKLFFGSGTQLSVL.

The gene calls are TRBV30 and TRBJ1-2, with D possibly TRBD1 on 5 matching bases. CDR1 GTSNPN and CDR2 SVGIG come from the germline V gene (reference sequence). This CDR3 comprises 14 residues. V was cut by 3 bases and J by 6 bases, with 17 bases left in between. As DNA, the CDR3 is TGTGCCTGGAGGGGGCAGGGATTTTTTGATGGCTACACCTTC. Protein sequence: CAWRGQGFFDGYTF. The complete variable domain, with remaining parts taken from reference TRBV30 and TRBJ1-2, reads SQTIHQWPATLVQPVGSPLSLECTVEGTSNPNLYWYRQAAGRGLQLLFYSVGIGQISSEVPQNLSASRPQDRQFILSSKKLLLSDSGFYLCAWRGQGFFDGYTFGSGTRLTVV.

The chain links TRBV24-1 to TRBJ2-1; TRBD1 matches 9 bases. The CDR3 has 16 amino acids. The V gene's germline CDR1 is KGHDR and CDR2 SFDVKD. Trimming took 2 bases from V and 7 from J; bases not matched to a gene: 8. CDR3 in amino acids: CATSDSTGGVGNEQFF. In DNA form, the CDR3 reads TGTGCCACCAGTGATTCCACAGGGGGCGTCGGTAATGAGCAGTTCTTC.

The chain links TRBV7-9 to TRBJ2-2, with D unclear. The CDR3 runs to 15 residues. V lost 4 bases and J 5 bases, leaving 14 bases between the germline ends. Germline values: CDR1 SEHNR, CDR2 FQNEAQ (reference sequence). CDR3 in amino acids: CASSSSPEATGELFF. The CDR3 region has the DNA TGTGCCAGCAGCTCATCGCCCGAGGCAACCGGGGAGCTGTTTTTT. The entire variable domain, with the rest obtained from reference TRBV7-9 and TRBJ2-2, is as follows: DTGVSQNPRHKITKRGQNVTFRCDPISEHNRLYWYRQTLGQGPEFLTYFQNEAQLEKSRLLSDRFSAERPKGSFSTLEIQRTEQGDSAMYLCASSSSPEATGELFFGEGSRLTVL.

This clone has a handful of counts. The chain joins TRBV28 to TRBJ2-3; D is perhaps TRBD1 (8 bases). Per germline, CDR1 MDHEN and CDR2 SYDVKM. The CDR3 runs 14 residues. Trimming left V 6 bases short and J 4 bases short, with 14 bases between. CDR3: CASRDRGGPDTQYF. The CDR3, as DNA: TGTGCCAGCAGAGACAGGGGAGGGCCAGATACGCAGTATTTT.

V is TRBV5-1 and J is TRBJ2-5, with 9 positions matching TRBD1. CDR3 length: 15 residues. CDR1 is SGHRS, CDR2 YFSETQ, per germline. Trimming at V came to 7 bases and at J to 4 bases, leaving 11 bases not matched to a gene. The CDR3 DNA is TGCGCCAGCGGACCGGGACAGGGAATATTAGAGACCCAGTACTTC. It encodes CASGPGQGILETQYF.

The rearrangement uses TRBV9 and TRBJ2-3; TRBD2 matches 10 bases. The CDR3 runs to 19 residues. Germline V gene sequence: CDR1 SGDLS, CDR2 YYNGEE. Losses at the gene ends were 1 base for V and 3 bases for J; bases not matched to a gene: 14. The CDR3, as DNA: TGTGCCAGCAGCGTAACGATAGCGGGGGGACCGGGGGGTACAGATACGCAGTATTTT. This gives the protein CASSVTIAGGPGGTDTQYF.

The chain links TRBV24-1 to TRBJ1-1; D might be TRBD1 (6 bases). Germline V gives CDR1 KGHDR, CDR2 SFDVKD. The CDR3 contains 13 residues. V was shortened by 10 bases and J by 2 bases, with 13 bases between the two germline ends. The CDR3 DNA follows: TGTGCCACAAGGGCGGGGGCCAACACTGAAGCTTTCTTT. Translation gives CATRAGANTEAFF.

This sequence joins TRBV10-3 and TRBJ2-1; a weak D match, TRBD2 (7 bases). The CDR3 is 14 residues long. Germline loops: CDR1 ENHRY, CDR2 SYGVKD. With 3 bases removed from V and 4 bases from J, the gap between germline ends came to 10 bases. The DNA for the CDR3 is TGTGCCATCAGTGACGGGGGGACATACAATGAGCAGTTCTTC. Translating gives CAISDGGTYNEQFF.

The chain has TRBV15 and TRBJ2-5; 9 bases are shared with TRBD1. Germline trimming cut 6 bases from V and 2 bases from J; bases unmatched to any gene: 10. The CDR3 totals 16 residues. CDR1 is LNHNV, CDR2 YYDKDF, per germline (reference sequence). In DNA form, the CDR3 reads TGTGCCACCAGACCGACTTTGACAGGGGGACAAGAGACCCAGTACTTC. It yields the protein CATRPTLTGGQETQYF.